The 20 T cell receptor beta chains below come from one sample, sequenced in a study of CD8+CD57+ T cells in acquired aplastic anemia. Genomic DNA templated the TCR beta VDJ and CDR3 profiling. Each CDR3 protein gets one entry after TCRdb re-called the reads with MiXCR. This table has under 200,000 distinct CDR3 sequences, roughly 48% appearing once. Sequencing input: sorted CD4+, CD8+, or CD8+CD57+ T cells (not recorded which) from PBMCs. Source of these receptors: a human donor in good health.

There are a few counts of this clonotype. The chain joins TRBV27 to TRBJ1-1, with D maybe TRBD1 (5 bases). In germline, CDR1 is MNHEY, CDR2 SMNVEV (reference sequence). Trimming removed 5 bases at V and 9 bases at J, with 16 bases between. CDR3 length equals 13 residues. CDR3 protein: CASSPHGQGKAFF. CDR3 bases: TGTGCCAGCAGTCCCCACGGGCAGGGCAAAGCTTTCTTT.

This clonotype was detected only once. Here the CDR3 DNA reads TGCAGTGGGATCGGACACCCGAATCAGCCCCAGCATTTT. It codes for CSGIGHPNQPQHF. The V and J genes are TRBV20-1 and TRBJ1-5; TRBD1 is a possible D gene (5 bases). CDR1 is DFQATT and CDR2 is SNEGSKA in the germline V gene (reference sequence). V lost 7 bases and J lost 4, with 14 bases in between. CDR3 length: 13 residues.

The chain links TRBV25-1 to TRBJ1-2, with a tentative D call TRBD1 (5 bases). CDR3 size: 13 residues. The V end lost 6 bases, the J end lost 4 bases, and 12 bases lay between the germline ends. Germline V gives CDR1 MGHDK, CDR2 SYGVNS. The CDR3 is CASRAGRGYGYTF. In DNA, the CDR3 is TGTGCCAGCAGAGCGGGACGGGGCTATGGCTACACCTTC.

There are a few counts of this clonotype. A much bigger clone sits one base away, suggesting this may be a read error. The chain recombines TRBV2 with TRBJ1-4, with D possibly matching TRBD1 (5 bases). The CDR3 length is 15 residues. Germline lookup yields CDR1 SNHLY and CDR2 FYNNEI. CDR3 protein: CASSEEGRSNERLFF. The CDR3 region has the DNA TGTGCCAGCAGTGAAGAGGGACGGAGTAATGAAAGACTGTTTTTT.

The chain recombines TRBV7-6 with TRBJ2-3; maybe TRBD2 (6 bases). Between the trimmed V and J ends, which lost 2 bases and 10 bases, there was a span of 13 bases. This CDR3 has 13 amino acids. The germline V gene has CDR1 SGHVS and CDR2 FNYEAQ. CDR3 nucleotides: TGTGCCAGCAGCTTATCCCTAGCGAGTGCGCAGTATTTT. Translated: CASSLSLASAQYF.

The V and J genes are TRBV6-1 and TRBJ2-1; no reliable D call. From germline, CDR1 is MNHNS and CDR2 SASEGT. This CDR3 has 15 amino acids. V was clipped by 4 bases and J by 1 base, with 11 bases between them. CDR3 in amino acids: CASSVSVASYNEQFF. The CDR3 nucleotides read TGTGCCAGCAGTGTTTCGGTAGCTTCCTACAATGAGCAGTTCTTC.

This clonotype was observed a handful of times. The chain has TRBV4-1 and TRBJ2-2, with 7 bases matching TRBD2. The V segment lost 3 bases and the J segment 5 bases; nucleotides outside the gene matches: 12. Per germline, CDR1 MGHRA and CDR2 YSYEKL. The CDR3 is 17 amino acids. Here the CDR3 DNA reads TGCGCCAGCAGCCATTGGGGACTACCGGGGGGTACCGGGGAGCTGTTTTTT. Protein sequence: CASSHWGLPGGTGELFF.

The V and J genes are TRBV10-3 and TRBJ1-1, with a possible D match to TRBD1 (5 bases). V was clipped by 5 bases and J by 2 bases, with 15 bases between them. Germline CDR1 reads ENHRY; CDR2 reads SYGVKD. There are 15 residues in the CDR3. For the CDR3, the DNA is TGTGCCATCAGTTTGTCCGCAGGGATTAACACTGAAGCTTTCTTT. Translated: CAISLSAGINTEAFF.

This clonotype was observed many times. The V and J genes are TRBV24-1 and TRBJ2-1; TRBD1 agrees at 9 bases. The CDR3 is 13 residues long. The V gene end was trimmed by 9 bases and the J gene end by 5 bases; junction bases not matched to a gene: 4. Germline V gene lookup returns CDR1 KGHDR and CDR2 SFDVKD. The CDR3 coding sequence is TGTGCCACCCGTGGGACAGGGAACAATGAGCAGTTCTTC. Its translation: CATRGTGNNEQFF.

CDR3 amino acids: CASSLGRDTQYF. The CDR3 DNA is TGTGCCAGCAGCTTAGGCAGGGATACGCAGTATTTT. The rearrangement uses TRBV7-2 and TRBJ2-3; D gene uncertain. Germline V lookup: CDR1 SGHTA, CDR2 FQGNSA. The CDR3 sequence is 12 residues long. V lost 1 base, J lost 6 bases, and 5 bases lay in between.

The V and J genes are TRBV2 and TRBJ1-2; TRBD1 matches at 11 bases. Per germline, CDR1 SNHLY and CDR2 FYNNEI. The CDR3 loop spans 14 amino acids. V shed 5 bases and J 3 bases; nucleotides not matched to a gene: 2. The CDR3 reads CASSRTGGYYGYTF. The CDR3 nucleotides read TGTGCCAGCAGTAGGACAGGGGGCTACTATGGCTACACCTTC.

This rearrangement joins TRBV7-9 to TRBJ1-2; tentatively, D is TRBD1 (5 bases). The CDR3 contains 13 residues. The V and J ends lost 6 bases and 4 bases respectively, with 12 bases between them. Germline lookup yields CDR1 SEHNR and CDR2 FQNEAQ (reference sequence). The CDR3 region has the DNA TGTGCCAGCAGTCCCGGGGGGAGCTATGGCTACACCTTC. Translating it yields CASSPGGSYGYTF.

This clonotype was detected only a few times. The CDR3 here is CASTVGLAGDGELFF. The CDR3 bases are TGTGCCAGCACCGTTGGACTAGCGGGAGATGGGGAGCTGTTTTTT. J is TRBJ2-2 and V is TRBV6-1, with 13 bases lining up with TRBD2. J lost 8 bases, V lost 7 bases, and 7 bases had no gene match. CDR3 length: 15 amino acids. Germline values: CDR1 MNHNS, CDR2 SASEGT.

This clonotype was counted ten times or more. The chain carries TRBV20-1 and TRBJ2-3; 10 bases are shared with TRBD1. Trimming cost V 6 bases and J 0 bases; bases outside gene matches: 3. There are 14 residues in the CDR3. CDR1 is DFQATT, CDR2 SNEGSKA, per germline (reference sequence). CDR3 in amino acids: CSAGGQGSTDTQYF. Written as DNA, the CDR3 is TGCAGTGCGGGGGGACAGGGGAGCACAGATACGCAGTATTTT.

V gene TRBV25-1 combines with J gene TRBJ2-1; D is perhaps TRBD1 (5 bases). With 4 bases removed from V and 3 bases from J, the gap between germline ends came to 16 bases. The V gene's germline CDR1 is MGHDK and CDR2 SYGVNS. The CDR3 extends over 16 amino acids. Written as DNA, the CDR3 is TGTGCCAGCAGTGTAGTCAGGGCAGTTGTCTACAATGAGCAGTTCTTC. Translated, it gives CASSVVRAVVYNEQFF.

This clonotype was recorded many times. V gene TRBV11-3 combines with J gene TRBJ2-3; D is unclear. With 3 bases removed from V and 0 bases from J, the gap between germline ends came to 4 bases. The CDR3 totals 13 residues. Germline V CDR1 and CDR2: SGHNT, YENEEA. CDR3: CASSLPSTDTQYF. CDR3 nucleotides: TGTGCCAGCAGCTTGCCAAGCACAGATACGCAGTATTTT.

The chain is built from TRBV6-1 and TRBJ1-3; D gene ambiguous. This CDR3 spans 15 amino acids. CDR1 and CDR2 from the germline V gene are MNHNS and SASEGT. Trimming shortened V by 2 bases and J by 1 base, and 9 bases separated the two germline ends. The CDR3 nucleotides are TGTGCCAGCAGTGAACTTTGGGGTTCTGGAAACACCATATATTTT. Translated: CASSELWGSGNTIYF.

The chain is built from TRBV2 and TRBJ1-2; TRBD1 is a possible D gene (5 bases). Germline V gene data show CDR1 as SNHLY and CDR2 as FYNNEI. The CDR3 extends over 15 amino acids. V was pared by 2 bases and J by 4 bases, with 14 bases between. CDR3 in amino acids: CASSEPTDLLYGYTF. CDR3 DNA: TGTGCCAGCAGTGAACCGACAGACCTCCTCTATGGCTACACCTTC.

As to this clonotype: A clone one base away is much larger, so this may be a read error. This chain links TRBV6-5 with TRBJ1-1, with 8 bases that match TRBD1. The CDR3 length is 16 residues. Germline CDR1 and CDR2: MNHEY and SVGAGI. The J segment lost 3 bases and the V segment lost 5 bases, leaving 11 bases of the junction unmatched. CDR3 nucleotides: TGTGCCAGCAGTAACCGGGACAGGAAAATGGACACTGAAGCTTTCTTT. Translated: CASSNRDRKMDTEAFF.

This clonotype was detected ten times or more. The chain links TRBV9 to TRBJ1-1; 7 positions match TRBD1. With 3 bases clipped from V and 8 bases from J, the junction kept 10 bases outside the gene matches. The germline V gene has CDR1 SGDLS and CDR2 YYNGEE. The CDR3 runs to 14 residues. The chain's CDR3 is CASSALFDRVEAFF. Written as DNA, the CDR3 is TGTGCCAGCAGCGCGCTCTTCGACAGGGTCGAAGCTTTCTTT.